The present T cell receptor (beta chain) was sequenced within a study of blood T cell repertoires in COVID-19 (dated by TCRdb to the early 2020s). Study-wide context: Samples covering the acute and convalescent phases of COVID-19 were provided by collaborators in the United States, Italy and Spain. Samples were obtained from the ongoing ImmuneRACE study (first 160 participants) and from 1,254 subjects provided by 6 global collaborators. Where HLA class I and class II types were available, the types were taken from metadata supplied by the sample provider, not from assay-based typing. The prospective study material was composed of cDNA or gDNA derived from T cells, B-cell-depleted T cells, or PBMCs. The dataset comprised deeply sampled blood TCRbeta repertoires from subjects exposed to, actively infected with, or recovered from COVID-19. Nearly every sample came with metadata listing a de-identified subject ID, COVID-19 status, age in years and sex. The repertoires were made available in a free public database intended to serve as a resource for research on the immune response to SARS-CoV-2.

TCRbeta CDR3 regions were amplified from genomic DNA by means of the immunoSEQ Assay, a bias-controlled multiplex PCR. Per the source publication's procedure: The number of nucleated cells in each sample was estimated by amplification of reference gene primers within the assay. To quantify the absolute abundance of each unique TCRbeta CDR3 rearrangement, sequence reads were collapsed and filtered. For each sample, productive Simpson clonality was calculated as the square root of Simpson's diversity index over productive rearrangements. In TCRdb, the immuneACCESS table is reduced to in-frame sequences with V and J assigned. These tables do not hold every clone; where another copy was compared, an unresolved V gene accounts for under half, and the others remain unexplained. V and J calls and clone size are copied from that table; D and trimming were computed from the DNA. The sample table records tens of thousands of clones; roughly 78% of these occur just once. Under 5% of the sample belongs to the ten largest clones.

The collaborating institutions used their own protocols to collect whole blood in K2EDTA tubes. For TCRbeta analysis, collaborators shipped samples as frozen whole blood, isolated PBMCs, or DNA extracted from either of those sample types. Points the paper makes about the study in general: The amount of clinical and demographic metadata varied by source and participant and was provided uncurated.

On this clone itself: Its antigen remains undetermined. Per-base quality was not reported, and no clone a single base away is much larger than it.

The sequence was obtained from an older woman with acute or convalescent COVID-19. The sample consisted of peripheral blood.

The DNA sequence reads TGTGCCAGCAGCAGACGAATATGGACTAGCGGGGTCAATGAGCAGTTCTTC. This codes for CASSRRIWTSGVNEQFF. Recombination linked TRBV11-2 to TRBJ2-1; 12 central nucleotides agree with TRBD2. At the junction V is shortened by 5 bases and J by 6 bases; bases outside the gene matches: 11. Counted from cysteine to phenylalanine, this CDR3 has 17 amino acids. Left in the record is the CDR3 DNA by itself, 51 bases read in frame from the first base. CDR1 and CDR2 are read off the germline V gene as SGHAT and FQNNGV.